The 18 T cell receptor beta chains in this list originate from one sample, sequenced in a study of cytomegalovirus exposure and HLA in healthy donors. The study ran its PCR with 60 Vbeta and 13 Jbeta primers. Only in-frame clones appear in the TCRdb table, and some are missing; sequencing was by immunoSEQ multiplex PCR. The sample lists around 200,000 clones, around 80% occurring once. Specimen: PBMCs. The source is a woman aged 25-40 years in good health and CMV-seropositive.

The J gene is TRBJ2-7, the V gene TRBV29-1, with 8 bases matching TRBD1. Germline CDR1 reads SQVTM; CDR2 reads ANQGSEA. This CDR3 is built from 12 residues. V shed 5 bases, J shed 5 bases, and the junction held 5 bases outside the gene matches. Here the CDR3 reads CSVLTGADEQYF. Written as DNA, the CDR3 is TGCAGCGTTCTGACAGGGGCAGACGAGCAGTACTTC.

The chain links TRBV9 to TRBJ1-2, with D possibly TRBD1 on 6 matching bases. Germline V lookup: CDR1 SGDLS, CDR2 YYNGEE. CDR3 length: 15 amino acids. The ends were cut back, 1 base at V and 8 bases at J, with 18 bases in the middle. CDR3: CASSVRGGGGEGYTF. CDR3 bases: TGTGCCAGCAGCGTAAGAGGGGGAGGGGGAGAAGGCTACACCTTC.

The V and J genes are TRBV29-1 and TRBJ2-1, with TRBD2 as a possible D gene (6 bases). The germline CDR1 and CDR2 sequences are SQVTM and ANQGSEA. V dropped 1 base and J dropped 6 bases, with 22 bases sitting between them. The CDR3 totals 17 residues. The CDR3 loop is CSVEGGSDAGIFNEQFF. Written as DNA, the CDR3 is TGCAGCGTTGAAGGTGGCTCTGATGCGGGGATTTTCAATGAGCAGTTCTTC.

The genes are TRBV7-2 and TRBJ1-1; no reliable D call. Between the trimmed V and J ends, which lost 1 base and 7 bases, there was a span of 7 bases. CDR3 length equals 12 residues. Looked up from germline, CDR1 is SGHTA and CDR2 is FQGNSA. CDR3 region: CASSLGRVEAFF. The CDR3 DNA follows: TGTGCCAGCAGCTTAGGGAGGGTTGAAGCTTTCTTT.

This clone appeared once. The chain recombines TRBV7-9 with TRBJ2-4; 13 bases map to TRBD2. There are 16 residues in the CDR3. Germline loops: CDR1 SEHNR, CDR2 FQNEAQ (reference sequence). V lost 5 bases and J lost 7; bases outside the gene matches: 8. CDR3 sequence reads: CASSPGTSGIGNIQYF. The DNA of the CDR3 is TGTGCCAGCAGCCCTGGGACTAGCGGGATAGGGAACATTCAGTACTTC.

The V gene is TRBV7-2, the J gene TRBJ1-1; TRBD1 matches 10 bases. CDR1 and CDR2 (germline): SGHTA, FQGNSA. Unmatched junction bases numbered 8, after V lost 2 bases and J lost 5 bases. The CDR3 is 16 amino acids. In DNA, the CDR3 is TGTGCCAGCAGCTTAAGGACAGGGGGGATAGGGACTGAAGCTTTCTTT. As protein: CASSLRTGGIGTEAFF.

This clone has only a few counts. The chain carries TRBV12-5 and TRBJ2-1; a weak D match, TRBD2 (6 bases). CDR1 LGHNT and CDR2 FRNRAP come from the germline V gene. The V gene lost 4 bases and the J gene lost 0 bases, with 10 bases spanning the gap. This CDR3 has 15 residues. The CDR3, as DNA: TGTGCTAGTGGTTCCTTAGCGGCCTCCTACAATGAGCAGTTCTTC. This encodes CASGSLAASYNEQFF.

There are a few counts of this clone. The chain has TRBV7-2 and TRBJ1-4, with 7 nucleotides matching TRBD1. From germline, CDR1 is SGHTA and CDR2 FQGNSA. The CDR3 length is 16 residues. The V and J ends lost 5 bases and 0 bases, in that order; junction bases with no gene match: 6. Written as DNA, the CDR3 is TGTGCCAGCAGCACCGGGACAGCAGCAACTAATGAAAAACTGTTTTTT. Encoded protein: CASSTGTAATNEKLFF.

The CDR3 DNA sequence: TGTGCCAGCAGTGTTGGTCTAGGCGGGAGCGAGCAGTACTTC. Translation: CASSVGLGGSEQYF. The chain joins TRBV25-1 to TRBJ2-7, with 7 bases fitting TRBD2. The V gene's germline CDR1 is MGHDK and CDR2 SYGVNS. There are 14 residues in the CDR3. Trimming took 4 bases from V and 6 from J; bases not matched to a gene: 9.

CDR3 nucleotide sequence: TGTGCCAGCAGCCCCCCCGCAGGGAACACTGAAGCTTTCTTT. Residues: CASSPPAGNTEAFF. This chain links TRBV7-6 with TRBJ1-1; D gene unclear. The ends were cut back, 5 bases at V and 1 base at J, with 11 bases in the middle. This CDR3 has 14 residues. Germline values: CDR1 SGHVS, CDR2 FNYEAQ.

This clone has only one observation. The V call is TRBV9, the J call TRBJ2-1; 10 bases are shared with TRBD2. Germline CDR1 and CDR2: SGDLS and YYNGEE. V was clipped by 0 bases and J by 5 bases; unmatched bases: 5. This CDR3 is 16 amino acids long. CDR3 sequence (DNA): TGTGCCAGCAGCGTAGGTCCTAGCGGGAGTCACAATGAGCAGTTCTTC. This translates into CASSVGPSGSHNEQFF.

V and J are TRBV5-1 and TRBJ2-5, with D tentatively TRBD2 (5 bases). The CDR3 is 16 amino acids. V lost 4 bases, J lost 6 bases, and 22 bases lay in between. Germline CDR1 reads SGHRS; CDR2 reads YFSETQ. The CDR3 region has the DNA TGCGCCAGCAGCATGGAGGTTAGTGGAGATTCGAAGACCCAGTACTTC. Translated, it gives CASSMEVSGDSKTQYF.

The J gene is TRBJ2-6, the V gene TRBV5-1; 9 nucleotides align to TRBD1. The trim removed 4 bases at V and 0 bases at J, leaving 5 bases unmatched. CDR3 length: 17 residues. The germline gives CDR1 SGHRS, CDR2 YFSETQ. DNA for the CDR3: TGCGCCAGCAGCCAGGACAGGGGATTCTCTGGGGCCAACGTCCTGACTTTC. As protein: CASSQDRGFSGANVLTF.

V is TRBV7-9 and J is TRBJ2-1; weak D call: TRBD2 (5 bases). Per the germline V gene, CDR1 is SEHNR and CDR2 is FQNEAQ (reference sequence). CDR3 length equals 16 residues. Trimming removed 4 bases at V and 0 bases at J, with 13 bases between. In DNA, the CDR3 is TGTGCCAGCAGCTCATCAGCGGCGGTCTCCTACAATGAGCAGTTCTTC. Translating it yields CASSSSAAVSYNEQFF.

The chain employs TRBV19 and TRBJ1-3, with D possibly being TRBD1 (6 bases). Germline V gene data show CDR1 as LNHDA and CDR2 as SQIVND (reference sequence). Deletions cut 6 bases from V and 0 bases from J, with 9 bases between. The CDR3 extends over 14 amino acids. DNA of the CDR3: TGTGCCAGTAGGATGACAGGCTCTGGAAACACCATATATTTT. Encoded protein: CASRMTGSGNTIYF. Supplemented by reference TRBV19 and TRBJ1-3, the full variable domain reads DGGITQSPKYLFRKEGQNVTLSCEQNLNHDAMYWYRQDPGQGLRLIYYSQIVNDFQKGDIAEGYSVSREKKESFPLTVTSAQKNPTAFYLCASRMTGSGNTIYFGEGSWLTVV.

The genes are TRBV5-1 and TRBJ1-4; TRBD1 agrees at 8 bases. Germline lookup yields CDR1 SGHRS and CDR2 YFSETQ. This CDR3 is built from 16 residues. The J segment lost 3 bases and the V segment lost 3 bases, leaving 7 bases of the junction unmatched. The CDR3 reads CASSSDARGPNEKLFF. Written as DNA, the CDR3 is TGCGCCAGCAGCTCGGACGCCAGGGGGCCTAATGAAAAACTGTTTTTT.

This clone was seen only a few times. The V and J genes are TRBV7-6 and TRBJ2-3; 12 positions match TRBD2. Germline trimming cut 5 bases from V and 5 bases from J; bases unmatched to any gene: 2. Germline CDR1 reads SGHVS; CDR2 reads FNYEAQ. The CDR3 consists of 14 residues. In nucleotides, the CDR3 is TGTGCCAGCAGCCGACTAGCGGGGGTAGATACGCAGTATTTT. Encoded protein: CASSRLAGVDTQYF.

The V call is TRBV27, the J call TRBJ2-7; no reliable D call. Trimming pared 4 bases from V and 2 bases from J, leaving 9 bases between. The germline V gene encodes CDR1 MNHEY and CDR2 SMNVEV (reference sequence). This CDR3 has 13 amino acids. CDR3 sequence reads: CASSSISTYEQYF. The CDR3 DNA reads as TGTGCCAGCAGTTCTATTAGTACCTACGAGCAGTACTTC.